This TCR beta chain was obtained from a study of blood T cell repertoires in COVID-19. Data came from immunoSEQ multiplex PCR; TCRdb stores just in-frame clones and leaves some out. The sample has approximately 300,000 clones, about nine tenths seen once; the top ten hold 4.5% to 5.5%. The germline V gene encodes CDR1 SGHNT and CDR2 YYREEE (reference sequence). This CDR3 comprises 14 residues. After removal of 4 bases from V and 4 bases from J, the junction contained 4 bases not matched to a gene. This sequence joins TRBV5-4 and TRBJ1-3; 8 nucleotides agree with TRBD1. The TCR was taken from a man aged 55 to 69 who had recovered from COVID-19. Input material: PBMCs or T cells enriched from blood (not recorded which). CDR3 nucleotide sequence: TGTGCCAGCAGCCCGGGGACAGGAGGAAACACCATATATTTT. Translating it yields CASSPGTGGNTIYF.